The 26 T cell receptor beta chains in this list originate from one sample, sequenced in a study of blood T cell repertoires in COVID-19. TCRdb's copy holds only in-frame clones and misses some; the assay was immunoSEQ multiplex PCR. The table includes more than 200,000 clones, approximately 90% detected once. The sample was PBMCs or T cells enriched from blood (not recorded which). Receptor source: a woman in her thirties who had recovered from COVID-19.

The rearrangement joins TRBV30 to TRBJ1-6; D not certain. Looked up from germline, CDR1 is GTSNPN and CDR2 is SVGIG (reference sequence). Trimming pared 2 bases from V and 14 bases from J, leaving 16 bases between. The CDR3 is 13 amino acids. The CDR3 coding sequence is TGTGCCTGGAGTCCGATTTTGGGTCAGGCCCTCCACTTT. As protein: CAWSPILGQALHF. Combining the CDR3 with reference TRBV30 and TRBJ1-6 gives the whole variable domain SQTIHQWPATLVQPVGSPLSLECTVEGTSNPNLYWYRQAAGRGLQLLFYSVGIGQISSEVPQNLSASRPQDRQFILSSKKLLLSDSGFYLCAWSPILGQALHFGNGTRLTVT.

The rearrangement uses TRBV28 and TRBJ2-3, with TRBD2 matching over 7 bases. The V gene's germline CDR1 is MDHEN and CDR2 SYDVKM. CDR3 length: 14 residues. J lost 1 base, V lost 2 bases, and 0 bases had no gene match. For the CDR3, the DNA is TGTGCCAGCAGTTTAACTAGCGGCACAGATACGCAGTATTTT. Protein: CASSLTSGTDTQYF.

The chain carries TRBV6-1 and TRBJ1-5; 7 positions match TRBD1. Losses at the gene ends were 4 bases for V and 1 base for J; bases not matched to a gene: 7. This CDR3 contains 16 residues. Germline loops: CDR1 MNHNS, CDR2 SASEGT. The CDR3 nucleotides are TGTGCCAGCAGTGTTGGCGAGACAGGGAGCAATCAGCCCCAGCATTTT. It is translated as CASSVGETGSNQPQHF.

This sequence joins TRBV11-3 and TRBJ2-1, with unresolved D. CDR3 length equals 15 residues. Trimming removed 1 base from V and 12 bases from J, with 19 bases in between. CDR1 and CDR2 (germline): SGHNT, YENEEA. The CDR3 loop is CASSLGQGHGFGQFF. The CDR3 nucleotides are TGTGCCAGCAGCTTAGGACAAGGCCATGGTTTTGGGCAGTTCTTC.

This chain connects TRBV27 to TRBJ1-5; TRBD1 matches at 7 bases. The CDR3 is 14 residues long. Germline-derived CDR1 and CDR2 are MNHEY and SMNVEV (reference sequence). Germline trimming cut 6 bases from V and 2 bases from J; bases unmatched to any gene: 4. CDR3 region: CASSPDRGNQPQHF. The CDR3 nucleotides are TGTGCCAGCAGCCCCGACAGGGGCAATCAGCCCCAGCATTTT.

CDR3 protein: CASSLKLGGYSPLHF. As DNA, the CDR3 is TGTGCCAGCAGCTTAAAATTGGGAGGCTATTCACCCCTCCACTTT. This sequence joins TRBV7-2 and TRBJ1-6; D is unclear. V lost 2 bases and J lost 8, with 13 bases in between. The CDR3 runs to 15 residues. Germline assignment: CDR1 SGHTA and CDR2 FQGNSA.

The CDR3 is CASSAYLGNYEQYF. The CDR3 DNA follows: TGTGCCAGCAGTGCGTATCTAGGAAACTACGAGCAGTACTTC. The chain carries TRBV11-1 and TRBJ2-7, with no clear D. The CDR3 is 14 residues long. From germline, CDR1 is SGHAT and CDR2 FQDESV (reference sequence). Trimming removed 6 bases at V and 3 bases at J, with 15 bases between.

The rearrangement joins TRBV19 to TRBJ2-5, with no clear D. With 1 base removed from V and 1 base from J, the gap between germline ends came to 4 bases. This CDR3 has 13 amino acids. Per germline, CDR1 LNHDA and CDR2 SQIVND (reference sequence). The CDR3, as DNA: TGTGCCAGTAGTATAGCCAGCCAAGAGACCCAGTACTTC. Residues: CASSIASQETQYF. The full variable domain, completed using reference TRBV19 and TRBJ2-5, is DGGITQSPKYLFRKEGQNVTLSCEQNLNHDAMYWYRQDPGQGLRLIYYSQIVNDFQKGDIAEGYSVSREKKESFPLTVTSAQKNPTAFYLCASSIASQETQYFGPGTRLLVL.

The sample holds one count of this clone. The sample contains more than one DNA sequence encoding this CDR3. The V and J genes are TRBV12-3 or TRBV12-4 and TRBJ1-1; D is ambiguous. V shed 6 bases and J shed 10 bases, with 18 bases lying between them. This CDR3 comprises 13 residues. The CDR3 loop reads CASSLRGGSGAFF. The CDR3 nucleotides read TGTGCCAGCAGCCTGCGGGGTGGGTCGGGAGCTTTCTTT.

V usage is TRBV7-8 and J usage is TRBJ2-1; 9 nucleotides align to TRBD2. This CDR3 is built from 17 residues. Germline CDR1 SGHVS, CDR2 FQNEAQ. The J segment lost 0 bases and the V segment lost 7 bases, leaving 10 bases of the junction unmatched. The CDR3, as DNA: TGTGCCAGCACCGGAGGACTAGCGTGGAACTCCTACAATGAGCAGTTCTTC. Translating gives CASTGGLAWNSYNEQFF.

V usage is TRBV18 and J usage is TRBJ2-7; 10 nucleotides align to TRBD1. Per the germline V gene, CDR1 is KGHSH and CDR2 is LQKENI. The CDR3 is made up of 13 amino acids. V shed 6 bases and J 5 bases; nucleotides not matched to a gene: 4. The CDR3 DNA follows: TGTGCCAGCTCTCGGGACAGGGGAGACGAGCAGTACTTC. This translates into CASSRDRGDEQYF.

This clone was detected once. The chain has TRBV7-2 and TRBJ2-7; 11 bases line up with TRBD2. The germline CDR1 and CDR2 sequences are SGHTA and FQGNSA. The CDR3 has 17 residues. V shed 3 bases, J shed 2 bases, and the junction held 9 bases outside the gene matches. The CDR3 protein is CASSLGTSGPSTYEQYF. Written as DNA, the CDR3 is TGTGCCAGCAGCTTGGGGACTAGCGGACCTTCAACCTACGAGCAGTACTTC.

The V gene is TRBV6-1, the J gene TRBJ1-1; D possibly corresponds to TRBD1 (5 bases). This CDR3 comprises 15 residues. Germline V CDR1 and CDR2: MNHNS, SASEGT. The V gene lost 2 bases and the J gene lost 7 bases, with 17 bases spanning the gap. CDR3 nucleotides: TGTGCCAGCAGTGAACCCTTGGGGGGTCCGGGTGAAGCTTTCTTT. Translation: CASSEPLGGPGEAFF.

The chain links TRBV3-1 (or the pseudogene TRBV3-2) to TRBJ1-1, with 7 bases matching TRBD1. The CDR3 contains 14 residues. CDR1 and CDR2 from the germline V gene are LGHDT and YNNKEL (reference sequence). V lost 5 bases and J lost 5; bases outside the gene matches: 8. The CDR3 DNA reads as TGTGCCAGCAGCTTCGACAGGGTAGGTACTGAAGCTTTCTTT. It codes for CASSFDRVGTEAFF.

This clone came up once. The chain has TRBV6-6 and TRBJ1-1; 7 bases fit TRBD1. Germline V lookup: CDR1 MNHNY, CDR2 SVGAGI (reference sequence). The CDR3 spans 17 residues. V lost 5 bases and J lost 5; bases outside the gene matches: 17. CDR3 amino acids: CASSQRAATGKGTEAFF. The CDR3 DNA reads TGTGCCAGCAGTCAACGAGCCGCGACAGGGAAAGGAACTGAAGCTTTCTTT.

The chain has TRBV28 and TRBJ1-2; tentatively, D is TRBD1 (5 bases). Trimming pared 6 bases from V and 5 bases from J, leaving 19 bases between. CDR3 length: 15 residues. The germline V gene has CDR1 MDHEN and CDR2 SYDVKM. The CDR3 DNA follows: TGTGCCAGCAGATCTATATCTCAGGGAATTTATGGCTACACCTTC. It specifies CASRSISQGIYGYTF.

The gene calls are TRBV29-1 and TRBJ2-7, with 11 bases aligning to TRBD2. Germline V gives CDR1 SQVTM, CDR2 ANQGSEA. V trimming: 4 bases; J trimming: 5 bases; junction bases outside the gene matches: 1. The length of the CDR3 is 12 residues. The CDR3 sequence: CSVGLAGNEQYF. The CDR3 DNA reads TGCAGCGTTGGACTAGCGGGAAACGAGCAGTACTTC.

The chain links TRBV7-9 to TRBJ2-1; the match to TRBD2 covers 12 bases. Germline V gene lookup returns CDR1 SEHNR and CDR2 FQNEAQ (reference sequence). The V gene end was trimmed by 1 base and the J gene end by 6 bases; junction bases not matched to a gene: 4. The CDR3 runs 16 residues. The CDR3 sequence is CASSLDTSGRFNEQFF. The CDR3 DNA reads TGTGCCAGCAGCTTAGACACTAGCGGGAGGTTCAATGAGCAGTTCTTC.

This chain joins TRBV30 and TRBJ1-1; D uncertain. Germline V gene sequence: CDR1 GTSNPN, CDR2 SVGIG (reference sequence). This CDR3 region has 13 residues. Trimming removed 2 bases from V and 3 bases from J, with 10 bases in between. For the CDR3, the DNA is TGTGCCTGGAGTAAGTGGGGAGACACTGAAGCTTTCTTT. Amino acid sequence: CAWSKWGDTEAFF. Drawing the rest from reference TRBV30 and TRBJ1-1, the complete variable domain is SQTIHQWPATLVQPVGSPLSLECTVEGTSNPNLYWYRQAAGRGLQLLFYSVGIGQISSEVPQNLSASRPQDRQFILSSKKLLLSDSGFYLCAWSKWGDTEAFFGQGTRLTVV.

The V gene is TRBV7-2, the J gene TRBJ2-4; no reliable D call. The CDR3 extends over 13 amino acids. V was trimmed by 4 bases and J by 5 bases, leaving 9 bases between them. CDR1 SGHTA and CDR2 FQGNSA come from the germline V gene. CDR3 nucleotide sequence: TGTGCCAGCAGCTCTGGAGTCGAAAACATTCAGTACTTC. It yields the protein CASSSGVENIQYF.

The chain uses TRBV6-2 or TRBV6-3 and TRBJ2-3; 8 bases agree with TRBD2. The CDR3 extends over 16 amino acids. Per the germline V gene, CDR1 is MNHEY and CDR2 is SVGEGT. J gave up 3 bases and V 2 bases, and 7 bases lay outside the gene matches. CDR3 nucleotide sequence: TGTGCCAGCAGTTACCCTACTAGCGGAGTAACAGATACGCAGTATTTT. Amino acid sequence: CASSYPTSGVTDTQYF.

This chain uses TRBV6-2 or TRBV6-3 with TRBJ1-1; D might be TRBD1 (6 bases). This CDR3 comprises 16 residues. Per the germline V gene, CDR1 is MNHEY and CDR2 is SVGEGT. Trimming left V 5 bases short and J 3 bases short, with 19 bases between. CDR3 DNA sequence: TGTGCCAGCAGTCAACCCACCGGGACAACACACACTGAAGCTTTCTTT. It specifies CASSQPTGTTHTEAFF.

The chain links TRBV9 to TRBJ1-4; 9 bases match TRBD1. Germline V gene data show CDR1 as SGDLS and CDR2 as YYNGEE. This CDR3 spans 15 amino acids. V shed 2 bases and J 5 bases; nucleotides not matched to a gene: 4. This CDR3 is CASSVGTGLNEKLFF. CDR3 nucleotide sequence: TGTGCCAGCAGCGTCGGGACAGGGTTGAATGAAAAACTGTTTTTT.

The chain is built from TRBV19 and TRBJ1-2; D is perhaps TRBD1 (6 bases). Deletions cut 5 bases from V and 7 bases from J, with 11 bases between. The CDR3 is made up of 12 amino acids. Germline lookup yields CDR1 LNHDA and CDR2 SQIVND (reference sequence). DNA for the CDR3: TGTGCCAGTAGTCCACAGGGTGGTGGCTACACCTTC. This encodes CASSPQGGGYTF.

This clone was seen once. The chain recombines TRBV3-1 (or the pseudogene TRBV3-2) with TRBJ1-6, with D perhaps TRBD1 (6 bases). The CDR3 totals 14 residues. Germline assignment: CDR1 LGHDT and CDR2 YNNKEL (reference sequence). V was shortened by 3 bases and J by 10 bases, with 13 bases between the two germline ends. The DNA for the CDR3 is TGTGCCAGCAGCCACTCAGGGGAGCAATCACCCCTCCACTTT. Encoded protein: CASSHSGEQSPLHF.

The V and J genes are TRBV5-1 and TRBJ1-4, with TRBD1 as a possible D gene (6 bases). The CDR3 contains 16 residues. Germline V gene lookup returns CDR1 SGHRS and CDR2 YFSETQ. Trimming removed 4 bases at V and 7 bases at J, with 20 bases between. The CDR3 here is CASSRNGQIKGEKLFF. DNA for the CDR3: TGCGCCAGCAGCAGAAACGGACAGATAAAAGGTGAAAAACTGTTTTTT.